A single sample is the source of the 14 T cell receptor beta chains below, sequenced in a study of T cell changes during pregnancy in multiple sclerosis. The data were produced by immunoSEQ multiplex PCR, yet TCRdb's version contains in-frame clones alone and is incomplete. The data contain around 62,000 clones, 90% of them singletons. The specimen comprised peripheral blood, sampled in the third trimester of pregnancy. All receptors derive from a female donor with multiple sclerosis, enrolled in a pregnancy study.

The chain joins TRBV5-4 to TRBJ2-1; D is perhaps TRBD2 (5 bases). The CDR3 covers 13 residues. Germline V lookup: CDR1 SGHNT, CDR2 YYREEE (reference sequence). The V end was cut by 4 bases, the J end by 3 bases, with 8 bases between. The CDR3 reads CASSLGDYNEQFF. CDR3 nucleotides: TGTGCCAGCAGCCTCGGGGACTACAATGAGCAGTTCTTC.

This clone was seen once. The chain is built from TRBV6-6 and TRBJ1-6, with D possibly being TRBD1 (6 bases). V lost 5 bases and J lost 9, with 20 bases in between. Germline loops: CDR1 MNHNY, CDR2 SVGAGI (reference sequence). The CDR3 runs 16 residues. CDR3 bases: TGTGCCAGCAGTACCTTGACAGGCCCGCGCGGTTCACCCCTCCACTTT. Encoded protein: CASSTLTGPRGSPLHF.

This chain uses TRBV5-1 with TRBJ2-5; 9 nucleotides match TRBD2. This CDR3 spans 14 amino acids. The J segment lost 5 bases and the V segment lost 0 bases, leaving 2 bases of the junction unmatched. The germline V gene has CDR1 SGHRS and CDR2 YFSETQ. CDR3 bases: TGCGCCAGCAGCTTGGTAGCGGGAGAGGAGACCCAGTACTTC. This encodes CASSLVAGEETQYF.

The DNA of the CDR3 is TGTGCCAGCAGCTTAGAAGACAGGGTGCCCATCAGCTATGGCTACACCTTC. Its protein is CASSLEDRVPISYGYTF. This sequence joins TRBV7-9 and TRBJ1-2; TRBD1 matches 7 bases. This CDR3 has 17 amino acids. Germline CDR1 is SEHNR and CDR2 is FQNEAQ (reference sequence). J gave up 4 bases and V 1 base, and 12 bases lay outside the gene matches.

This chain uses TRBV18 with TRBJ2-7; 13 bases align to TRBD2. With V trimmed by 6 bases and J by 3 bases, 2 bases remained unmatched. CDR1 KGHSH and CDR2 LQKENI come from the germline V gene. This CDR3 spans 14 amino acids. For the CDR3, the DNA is TGTGCCAGCTCTCGGACTAGCGGGAGCTACGAGCAGTACTTC. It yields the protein CASSRTSGSYEQYF. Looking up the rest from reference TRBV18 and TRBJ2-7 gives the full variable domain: NAGVMQNPRHLVRRRGQEARLRCSPMKGHSHVYWYRQLPEEGLKFMVYLQKENIIDESGMPKERFSAEFPKEGPSILRIQQVVRGDSAAYFCASSRTSGSYEQYFGPGTRLTVT.

CDR3 amino acids: CASTGTSGSYNEQFF. The CDR3 DNA reads as TGTGCCAGCACCGGGACTAGCGGGTCCTACAATGAGCAGTTCTTC. V is TRBV6-5 and J is TRBJ2-1; 12 positions agree with TRBD2. Germline CDR1 and CDR2: MNHEY and SVGAGI. There are 15 residues in the CDR3. The V and J ends lost 7 bases and 1 base, in that order; junction bases with no gene match: 2.

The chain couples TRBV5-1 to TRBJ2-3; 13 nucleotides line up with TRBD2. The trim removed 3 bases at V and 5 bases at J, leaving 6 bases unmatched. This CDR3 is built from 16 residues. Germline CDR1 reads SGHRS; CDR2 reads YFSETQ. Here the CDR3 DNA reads TGCGCCAGCAGCTCGGGACTAGCGGGAAGGGGAGATACGCAGTATTTT. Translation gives CASSSGLAGRGDTQYF.

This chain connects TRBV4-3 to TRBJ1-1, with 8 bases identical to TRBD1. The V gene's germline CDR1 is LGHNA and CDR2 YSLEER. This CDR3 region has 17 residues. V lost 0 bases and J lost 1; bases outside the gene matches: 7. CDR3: CASSQDLVRGPNTEAFF. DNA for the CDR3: TGCGCCAGCAGCCAAGATCTTGTCAGGGGGCCGAACACTGAAGCTTTCTTT.

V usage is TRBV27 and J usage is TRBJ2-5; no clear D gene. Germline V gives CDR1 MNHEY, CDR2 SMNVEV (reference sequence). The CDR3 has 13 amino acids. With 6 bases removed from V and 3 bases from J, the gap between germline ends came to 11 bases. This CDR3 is CASSLTFKETQYF. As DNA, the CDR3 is TGTGCCAGCAGCCTTACTTTCAAAGAGACCCAGTACTTC.

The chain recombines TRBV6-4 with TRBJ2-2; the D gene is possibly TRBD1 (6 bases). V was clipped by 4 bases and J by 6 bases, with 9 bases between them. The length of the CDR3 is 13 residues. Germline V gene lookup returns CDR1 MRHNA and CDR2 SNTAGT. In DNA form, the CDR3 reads TGTGCCAGCAGTGCTCAGGGGCCCGGGGAGCTGTTTTTT. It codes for CASSAQGPGELFF.

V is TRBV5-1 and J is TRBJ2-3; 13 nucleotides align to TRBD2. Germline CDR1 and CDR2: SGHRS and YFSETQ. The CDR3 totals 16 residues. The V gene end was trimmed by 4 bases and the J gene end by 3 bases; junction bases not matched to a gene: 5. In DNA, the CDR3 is TGCGCCAGCAGCGCGCGGACTAGCGGGAGTACAGATACGCAGTATTTT. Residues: CASSARTSGSTDTQYF. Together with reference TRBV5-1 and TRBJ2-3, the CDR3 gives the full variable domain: KAGVTQTPRYLIKTRGQQVTLSCSPISGHRSVSWYQQTPGQGLQFLFEYFSETQRNKGNFPGRFSGRQFSNSRSEMNVSTLELGDSALYLCASSARTSGSTDTQYFGPGTRLTVL.

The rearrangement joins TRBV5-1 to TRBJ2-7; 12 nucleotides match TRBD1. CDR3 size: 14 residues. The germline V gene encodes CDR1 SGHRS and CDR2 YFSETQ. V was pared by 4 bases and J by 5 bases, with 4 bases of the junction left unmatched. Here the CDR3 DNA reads TGCGCCAGCAGCCTCGGGACAGGGGGCCACGAGCAGTACTTC. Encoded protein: CASSLGTGGHEQYF.

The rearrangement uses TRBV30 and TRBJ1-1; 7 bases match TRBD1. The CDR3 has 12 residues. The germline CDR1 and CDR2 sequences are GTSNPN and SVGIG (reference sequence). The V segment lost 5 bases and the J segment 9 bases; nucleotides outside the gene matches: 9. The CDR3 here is CAWYLRQGQAFF. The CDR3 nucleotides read TGTGCCTGGTACTTGAGACAGGGCCAAGCTTTCTTT.

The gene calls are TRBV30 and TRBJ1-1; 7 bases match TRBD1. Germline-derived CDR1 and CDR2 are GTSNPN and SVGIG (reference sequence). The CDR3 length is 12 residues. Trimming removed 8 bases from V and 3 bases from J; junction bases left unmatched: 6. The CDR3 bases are TGTGCCGGATCTCAGGGGGACACTGAAGCTTTCTTT. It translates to CAGSQGDTEAFF.